A single sample gave rise to the 25 T cell receptor beta chains below, sequenced in a study of blood T cell repertoires in COVID-19. Assay used: immunoSEQ multiplex PCR; TCRdb lists only in-frame clones, some missing. The sample contains about 62,000 clones, approximately 79% of which appear only once. The specimen was peripheral blood. These receptors were taken from a woman at least 80 years old with active or convalescent COVID-19.

The V gene is TRBV2, the J gene TRBJ1-1; D not certain. The CDR3 contains 14 residues. Looked up from germline, CDR1 is SNHLY and CDR2 is FYNNEI. Deletions cut 8 bases from V and 8 bases from J, with 21 bases between. The CDR3 region is CASEGQPAGLEAFF. Here the CDR3 DNA reads TGTGCCAGCGAGGGTCAGCCTGCAGGTTTGGAAGCTTTCTTT.

V is TRBV4-1 and J is TRBJ1-2; unclear D gene. The CDR3 contains 16 residues. The germline V gene has CDR1 MGHRA and CDR2 YSYEKL. V was shortened by 5 bases and J by 0 bases, with 16 bases between the two germline ends. The CDR3 loop reads CASSWEAERANYGYTF. The CDR3 bases are TGCGCCAGCAGCTGGGAGGCAGAACGAGCTAACTATGGCTACACCTTC.

The V gene is TRBV14, the J gene TRBJ1-1; the D is unclear. Germline V gene data show CDR1 as SGHDN and CDR2 as FVKESK. Trimming stripped 4 bases from V and 11 bases from J, with 17 bases between. This CDR3 is built from 13 residues. CDR3 protein: CASSLLTEGSAFF. The CDR3 nucleotides read TGTGCCAGCAGCCTCCTTACGGAAGGGAGTGCTTTCTTT.

V is TRBV7-9 and J is TRBJ2-3, with D perhaps matching TRBD1 (6 bases). Trimming took 3 bases from V and 0 from J, leaving 13 bases between them. CDR1 SEHNR and CDR2 FQNEAQ come from the germline V gene (reference sequence). CDR3 length equals 16 residues. CDR3 sequence (DNA): TGTGCCAGCAGCTTTGGGGGCCCCGGCAGCACAGATACGCAGTATTTT. Translation gives CASSFGGPGSTDTQYF.

The chain is built from TRBV30 and TRBJ1-5, with a tentative D call TRBD1 (5 bases). V was pared by 1 base and J by 7 bases, with 14 bases between. The CDR3 extends over 14 amino acids. Germline-derived CDR1 and CDR2 are GTSNPN and SVGIG (reference sequence). The CDR3 region has the DNA TGTGCCTGGAGTGAAGTCCCGGGGGGGCAGCCCCAGCATTTT. It encodes CAWSEVPGGQPQHF.

V and J are TRBV2 and TRBJ2-5; 10 bases align to TRBD2. V shed 9 bases, J shed 5 bases, and the junction held 12 bases outside the gene matches. The CDR3 covers 15 residues. Germline loops: CDR1 SNHLY, CDR2 FYNNEI. CDR3 residues: CASWHQRGGLETQYF. CDR3 sequence (DNA): TGTGCCAGTTGGCACCAGCGGGGGGGCCTTGAGACCCAGTACTTC.

The chain uses TRBV12-3 or TRBV12-4 and TRBJ2-1; D gene ambiguous. Deletions cut 3 bases from V and 10 bases from J, with 13 bases between. The CDR3 is made up of 13 amino acids. CDR3 nucleotide sequence: TGTGCCAGCAGTTTTCTTCGACTTCGGGAGCAGTTCTTC. It is translated as CASSFLRLREQFF.

The chain has TRBV3-1 (or the pseudogene TRBV3-2) and TRBJ1-2; D not certain. The V gene lost 2 bases and the J gene lost 8 bases, with 9 bases spanning the gap. Germline V lookup: CDR1 LGHDT, CDR2 YNNKEL (reference sequence). The CDR3 length is 12 residues. CDR3 in amino acids: CASSQRRGGYTF. The CDR3 nucleotides are TGTGCCAGCAGCCAAAGGAGAGGGGGCTACACCTTC.

The CDR3 nucleotides are TGTGCCAGCAGCTTAGGACTAGCCCTTGCAGATACGCAGTATTTT. Amino acids: CASSLGLALADTQYF. The rearrangement uses TRBV7-3 and TRBJ2-3, with TRBD2 identical over 8 bases. Germline V gene data show CDR1 as SGHTA and CDR2 as FQGTGA. The CDR3 has 15 residues. After removal of 2 bases from V and 4 bases from J, the junction contained 5 bases not matched to a gene.

This chain connects TRBV6-5 to TRBJ1-1; D gene ambiguous. The V gene's germline CDR1 is MNHEY and CDR2 SVGAGI. The CDR3 covers 11 residues. Trimming left V 8 bases short and J 1 base short, with 5 bases between. In DNA, the CDR3 is TGTGCCAGCCTAGAGAACACTGAAGCTTTCTTT. Encoded protein: CASLENTEAFF.

The rearrangement links TRBV7-3 to TRBJ2-1; TRBD1 matches 9 bases. This CDR3 contains 13 residues. With V trimmed by 3 bases and J by 9 bases, 3 bases remained unmatched. Germline-derived CDR1 and CDR2 are SGHTA and FQGTGA. The CDR3 DNA follows: TGTGCCAGCAGCTTGGGACAGGGTGGTGAGCAGTTCTTC. It codes for CASSLGQGGEQFF.

V and J are TRBV11-3 and TRBJ2-3, with 9 bases identical to TRBD1. The CDR3 has 14 amino acids. Germline V gives CDR1 SGHNT, CDR2 YENEEA. J was trimmed by 0 bases and V by 6 bases; bases with no gene match: 1. CDR3 loop: CASRGTGSTDTQYF. CDR3 sequence (DNA): TGTGCCAGCAGGGGGACAGGGAGCACAGATACGCAGTATTTT.

The J gene is TRBJ1-1, the V gene TRBV14; no reliable D call. The CDR3 length is 13 residues. The germline V gene has CDR1 SGHDN and CDR2 FVKESK. V was clipped by 1 base and J by 7 bases, with 10 bases between them. CDR3 amino acids: CASSQAHLFEAFF. Written as DNA, the CDR3 is TGTGCCAGCAGCCAAGCCCACCTATTTGAAGCTTTCTTT. The whole variable domain, filled in from reference TRBV14 and TRBJ1-1, reads EAGVTQFPSHSVIEKGQTVTLRCDPISGHDNLYWYRRVMGKEIKFLLHFVKESKQDESGMPNNRFLAERTGGTYSTLKVQPAELEDSGVYFCASSQAHLFEAFFGQGTRLTVV.

The CDR3 sequence is CASSLSPGNYGYTF. The CDR3 bases are TGCGCCAGCAGCTTGTCGCCGGGTAACTATGGCTACACCTTC. The V gene is TRBV5-1, the J gene TRBJ1-2; D call uncertain. Trimming left V 1 base short and J 1 base short, with 8 bases between. Per the germline V gene, CDR1 is SGHRS and CDR2 is YFSETQ. The CDR3 length is 14 residues.

The CDR3 DNA follows: TGTGCTAGTGGTTTGCCCGATATGACAGACGTTCAGTACTTC. This translates into CASGLPDMTDVQYF. This chain joins TRBV12-5 and TRBJ2-4, with D possibly matching TRBD1 (5 bases). This CDR3 is 14 amino acids long. Trimming took 2 bases from V and 11 from J, leaving 16 bases between them. Germline V lookup: CDR1 LGHNT, CDR2 FRNRAP.

The J gene is TRBJ1-1, the V gene TRBV5-1; D remains ambiguous. In germline, CDR1 is SGHRS, CDR2 YFSETQ. The CDR3 spans 14 residues. Trimming shortened V by 0 bases and J by 4 bases, and 10 bases separated the two germline ends. CDR3 sequence reads: CASSLVQEGTEAFF. CDR3 DNA sequence: TGCGCCAGCAGCTTGGTGCAGGAAGGCACTGAAGCTTTCTTT.

This chain joins TRBV2 and TRBJ1-1; unclear D gene. CDR1 and CDR2 (germline): SNHLY, FYNNEI. The CDR3 covers 13 residues. V was pared by 6 bases and J by 3 bases, with 11 bases between. DNA of the CDR3: TGTGCCAGCAGGCCTCATCAGGACACTGAAGCTTTCTTT. Translated: CASRPHQDTEAFF.

The CDR3 reads CASTLLPRQGGGYTF. In DNA form, the CDR3 reads TGTGCCAGTACCTTATTACCGCGGCAGGGAGGTGGCTACACCTTC. The chain carries TRBV19 and TRBJ1-2; TRBD1 might be the D (5 bases). The V end was cut by 7 bases, the J end by 7 bases, with 22 bases between. The CDR3 has 15 amino acids. Per the germline V gene, CDR1 is LNHDA and CDR2 is SQIVND (reference sequence). Based on the CDR3 plus reference TRBV19 and TRBJ1-2, the full variable domain is DGGITQSPKYLFRKEGQNVTLSCEQNLNHDAMYWYRQDPGQGLRLIYYSQIVNDFQKGDIAEGYSVSREKKESFPLTVTSAQKNPTAFYLCASTLLPRQGGGYTFGSGTRLTVV.

The V call is TRBV5-1, the J call TRBJ2-3; the D gene is possibly TRBD1 (6 bases). The V end lost 0 bases, the J end lost 1 base, and 6 bases lay between the germline ends. In germline, CDR1 is SGHRS, CDR2 YFSETQ. This CDR3 comprises 14 residues. CDR3 sequence: CASSLEGGTDTQYF. Written as DNA, the CDR3 is TGCGCCAGCAGCTTGGAGGGGGGCACAGATACGCAGTATTTT.

This clone appeared a few times. The chain has TRBV2 and TRBJ1-4; D not certain. The CDR3 runs 13 residues. Trimming cost V 4 bases and J 8 bases, with 11 bases left between them. Germline V gene lookup returns CDR1 SNHLY and CDR2 FYNNEI. In DNA form, the CDR3 reads TGTGCCAGCAGTGGGGGAGTGCGGGAAAAACTGTTTTTT. Amino acids: CASSGGVREKLFF.

J is TRBJ2-3 and V is TRBV4-2; perhaps TRBD2 as D (5 bases). The germline gives CDR1 LGHNA, CDR2 YNFKEQ. Trimming took off 0 bases at V and 5 bases at J, with 15 bases between the two ends. The CDR3 has 16 amino acids. The DNA of the CDR3 is TGTGCCAGCAGCCAAGATCGTCGGGGAGCGATAGATACGCAGTATTTT. Its protein product is CASSQDRRGAIDTQYF.

V usage is TRBV5-1 and J usage is TRBJ1-6; 9 bases line up with TRBD1. J gave up 7 bases and V 2 bases, and 7 bases lay outside the gene matches. From germline, CDR1 is SGHRS and CDR2 YFSETQ. The CDR3 spans 16 residues. The CDR3: CASSLEGQGGNSPLHF. CDR3 DNA sequence: TGCGCCAGCAGCTTAGAGGGACAGGGAGGGAATTCACCCCTCCACTTT.

J is TRBJ2-7 and V is TRBV6-2 or TRBV6-3; the D gene is possibly TRBD2 (5 bases). CDR1 and CDR2 from the germline V gene are MNHEY and SVGEGT. The CDR3 consists of 14 residues. Deletions cut 2 bases from V and 6 bases from J, with 14 bases between. CDR3 sequence: CASSYHLLVAEQYF. The CDR3 region has the DNA TGTGCCAGCAGTTACCACCTACTAGTAGCCGAGCAGTACTTC.

The chain links TRBV27 to TRBJ2-7, with 8 bases lining up with TRBD1. This CDR3 spans 16 amino acids. Germline CDR1 and CDR2: MNHEY and SMNVEV (reference sequence). The ends lost 3 bases at V and 4 bases at J; junction bases unmatched: 11. The DNA of the CDR3 is TGTGCCAGCAGTTTCCTCCGGGGCAGGGGGCTATACGAGCAGTACTTC. As protein: CASSFLRGRGLYEQYF.

This clone was observed once. The V gene is TRBV19, the J gene TRBJ1-5; D might be TRBD1 (6 bases). Trimming shortened V by 3 bases and J by 3 bases, and 12 bases separated the two germline ends. Per the germline V gene, CDR1 is LNHDA and CDR2 is SQIVND (reference sequence). The CDR3 runs to 15 residues. CDR3 in amino acids: CASSIGGQYNQPQHF. CDR3 in DNA: TGTGCCAGTAGTATTGGAGGACAGTACAATCAGCCCCAGCATTTT.